This TCR beta chain was recorded in a study of T cell repertoires in cytomegalovirus infection. For the study at large: Through public TCR beta signatures, both CMV infection and matching HLA type were indicated. Findings of the study overall: The response measured ex vivo was dominated by TCR beta clonotypes (HLA-C-restricted and CMV-specific). Totalled public TCR beta family frequency picked out people who carried CMV plus the relevant HLA.

TCRdb redid the calling of the reads with MiXCR, one entry per CDR3 protein. The sample consists of 550,000 to 850,000 distinct CDR3 sequences, around a third of them appearing once. Germline values: CDR1 MNHEY, CDR2 SVGAGI. The CDR3 consists of 15 residues. The V and J ends lost 6 bases and 3 bases respectively, with 15 bases between them. This clonotype was counted a few times. What it binds is not known. This sequence joins TRBV6-5 and TRBJ1-5; D gene ambiguous. The sequence came from a human donor in good health (CMV status not recorded). Some clones in this sample may be carry-over from other donors' samples. The source was cultured PBMCs, collected from culture after CMV antigen stimulation. Here the CDR3 reads CASSPGGSNNQPQHF. CDR3 nucleotides: TGTGCCAGCAGCCCCGGAGGGAGTAACAATCAGCCCCAGCATTTT.